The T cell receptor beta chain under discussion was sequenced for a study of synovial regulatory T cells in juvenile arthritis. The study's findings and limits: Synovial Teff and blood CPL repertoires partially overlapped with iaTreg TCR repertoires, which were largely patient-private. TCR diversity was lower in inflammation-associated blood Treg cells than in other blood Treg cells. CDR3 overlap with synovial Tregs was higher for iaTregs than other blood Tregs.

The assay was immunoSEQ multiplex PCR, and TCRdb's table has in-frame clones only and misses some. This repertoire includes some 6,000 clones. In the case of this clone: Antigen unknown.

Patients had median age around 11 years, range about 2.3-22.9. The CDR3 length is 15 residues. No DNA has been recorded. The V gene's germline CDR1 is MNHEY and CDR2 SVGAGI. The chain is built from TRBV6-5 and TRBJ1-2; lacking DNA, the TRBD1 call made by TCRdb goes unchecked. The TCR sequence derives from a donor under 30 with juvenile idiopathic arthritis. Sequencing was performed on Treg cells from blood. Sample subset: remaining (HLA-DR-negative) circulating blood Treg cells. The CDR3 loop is CASSYSRQGARGYTF.